Below, 4 T cell receptor beta chains from the same sample are listed, as sequenced in a study of blood T cell repertoires in COVID-19 (dated by TCRdb to the early 2020s). The method behind the library was the immunoSEQ multiplex PCR assay. TCRdb carries this immuneACCESS record with in-frame sequences only. Its versions omit some clonotypes, under half of them owing to an unresolved V gene in the studies checked, with the rest unexplained. Across this sample there are around 150,000 clones, with roughly 80% seen only once. The ten largest clonotypes hold approximately 2.8% of the sample. The sequencing sample was made of peripheral blood. These TCRs come from an older man with acute or convalescent COVID-19.

This clone was recorded once. The V call is TRBV5-4, the J call TRBJ2-5, with TRBD2 matching 9 bases. V was clipped by 0 bases and J by 1 base; unmatched bases: 10. The CDR3 has 18 amino acids. In germline, CDR1 is SGHNT, CDR2 YYREEE (reference sequence). The CDR3 DNA reads as TGTGCCAGCAGCTTGGTAGCGGGGGCCTCCCTCCCCCAAGAGACCCAGTACTTC. It is translated as CASSLVAGASLPQETQYF.

The chain has TRBV5-5 and TRBJ1-2; D is unresolved. Trimming pared 1 base from V and 2 bases from J, leaving 12 bases between. The V gene's germline CDR1 is SGHKS and CDR2 YYEKEE (reference sequence). The CDR3 has 15 amino acids. The CDR3 sequence is CASSLWAGSNYGYTF. CDR3 sequence (DNA): TGTGCCAGCAGCTTGTGGGCTGGTTCCAACTATGGCTACACCTTC.

The gene calls are TRBV30 and TRBJ1-2; TRBD1 agrees at 7 bases. The CDR3 contains 12 residues. Germline V gives CDR1 GTSNPN, CDR2 SVGIG (reference sequence). J lost 4 bases, V lost 2 bases, and 1 base had no gene match. CDR3 region: CAWSPGGYGYTF. CDR3 DNA sequence: TGTGCCTGGAGTCCAGGGGGCTATGGCTACACCTTC.

This rearrangement joins TRBV14 to TRBJ1-1; unclear D gene. V was trimmed by 4 bases and J by 1 base, leaving 10 bases between them. The CDR3 extends over 14 amino acids. From germline, CDR1 is SGHDN and CDR2 FVKESK. CDR3: CASSPPGRNTEAFF. The CDR3 region has the DNA TGTGCCAGCAGCCCTCCCGGGAGGAACACTGAAGCTTTCTTT.